This T cell receptor (beta chain) emerged from a study of cytomegalovirus exposure and HLA in healthy donors (dated by TCRdb to about 2017). The study in broad terms: An earlier analysis of roughly 500 of the donors reported approximately 270 Gb of sequence data and 117 million unique TCR beta sequences from 150 million to 200 million T cells. An early release that covered 640 HLA-typed donors contained approximately 300 gigabases of sequencing data and approximately 85 million unique TCR sequences. Of the roughly 430 genotyped donors, over 70% fell in the genetic ancestry cluster associated with self-reported Caucasian donors. The aim of the study was to test whether cataloging public T cell receptors could identify signatures of past pathogen exposure. The study profiled the T cell repertoires of 500 to 800 subjects by immunosequencing and related them to cytomegalovirus serostatus. Besides the first cohort of roughly 700 subjects, a separate validation cohort made up of over 100 different subjects was used. To predict cytomegalovirus infection status, the study brought together high-throughput TCR immunosequencing, statistical association of individual TCRs with disease status, and machine learning. A later analysis re-analyzed previously published TCR beta repertoires from roughly 630 donors and added high-resolution HLA genotyping to study TCR occurrence patterns. Rather than drawing on any new phenotypic data, the later analysis identified candidate immune exposures from TCR beta sequences and the way those sequences occurred across donors. An earlier analysis of fewer than 700 of the donors applied high-throughput TCR beta sequencing to assess whether each TCR beta V gene segment acted as functional or pseudogenic. Donor age, sex, ethnicity and CMV serostatus were compiled together with the repertoire data. A later genetic analysis used genome-wide SNP genotypes for about 60% of the roughly 700 donors, treating that subset as a discovery cohort. All discovery cohort repertoires had been generated using a single sequencing platform. HLA typing included class I and class II loci at four-digit resolution. Typing coverage differed by locus: A, B, C, DRB1 and DQB1 were typed in about 629-640 donors, DQA1 in 522, DPA1 in around 600, and DPB1 in around 440. A handful of DR-DQ haplotypes were handled as single units for association and clustering because linkage in the cohort was strong. Among roughly 370 genotyped donors of the cohort, an average of about 240,000 unique TCR beta nucleotide sequences were sequenced per donor, 15% to 20% of them non-productive.

Regarding this clone: It has no known antigen specificity. Base qualities are not at hand, and no much larger clone is one base apart.

In total, 630 or so healthy bone marrow donors made up the cohort. At the time of sampling, all cohort members were nominally healthy, though unrecorded immune exposures were likely present. The donor was CMV seronegative and belonged to the group of several hundred seronegative cohort members. Each donor provided a peripheral blood sample, and peripheral blood mononuclear cells were used for TCR beta sequencing. Genomic DNA extraction from the blood cell samples was performed with the Qiagen DNeasy Blood Extraction Kit. At the junction V is shortened by 2 bases and J by 2 bases, with 14 bases in between. From its cysteine to its phenylalanine, the CDR3 spans 16 amino acids. Only the CDR3 part of the read is kept: 48 bases, read in frame from the first base. CDR1 and CDR2, per the germline V gene, are MNHNS and SASEGT. On the study overall, not on this receptor specifically: Strong co-occurrence of HLA alleles, especially DR and DQ, made assigning TCR associations to individual alleles difficult. In a later genetic analysis, fewer N-insertions in productive TCRs were reported among donors in an Asian-associated ancestry cluster than the roughly 700-donor mean. Specific HLA alleles were associated with 15,000 to 20,000 TCR beta sequences at a false discovery rate of 0.05 in a later analysis. The 87-base-pair reads could not distinguish some IMGT-functional V segments, including TRBV6-2 and TRBV6-3, so those segments were excluded. Several of the top co-occurrence clusters appeared to be linked to parvovirus B19, influenza, CMV and Epstein-Barr virus, according to a later analysis. A further reported finding was that TCR beta sequences accurately predicted the HLA-A and HLA-B alleles for most subjects in the first cohort. The cohort was sequenced for TCR beta chains only, and without alpha or paired-chain data the features that could be detected were limited. Roughly uniform sequencing depth across donors was assumed in presence/absence analyses, although this assumption may not hold. HLA typing was unavailable for some donors at each locus, so association tests used only the typed subset. Compared with equally common non-associated chains, HLA-associated TCR beta chains in a later analysis were more clonally expanded and had lower generation probabilities. In an earlier analysis of around 600 of the donors, most TCR beta V segments appeared in productive rearrangements about 87% or about 30% of the time, broadly matching IMGT annotations. In the study, 150 to 200 TCR beta chains were listed as associated with cytomegalovirus. Most TCR sequences were seen in very few donors, while some public TCRs were found in many individuals. The classifier was reported to diagnose cytomegalovirus status with high specificity and sensitivity in both the original and validation cohorts. The earlier analysis of some 540 of the donors excluded approximately 17 rarely observed V segments, including chromosome 9 orphons, because counts were too low. The authors suggested that the approach could potentially be generalized to other disease states and immunological phenotypes. A cluster of highly shared sequence variants was judged likely to represent a technical artifact of the sequencing pipeline. Correlated functional status among segregating V segments might reflect linkage disequilibrium, but an unknown experimental factor could not be ruled out. An association between a missense DCLRE1C variant and V-gene and J-gene trimming of TCR beta chains was found in a later genetic analysis and replicated in an independent cohort. Immune exposure information for the cohort was limited to CMV serostatus. In vitro tests confirmed that a few of the cytomegalovirus-associated TCR beta chains recognize cytomegalovirus antigens. According to a later analysis, TCR association rates differed among HLA loci, with DRB1 alleles showing the most associated TCRs and HLA-C alleles showing the fewest. According to a later analysis, most CMV-associated TCR beta chains appeared to be HLA-restricted, and the HLA associations seemed to be driven largely by CMV exposure.

Library prep was done by the immunoSEQ multiplex PCR assay. A mixture of 60 forward primers for TCR Vbeta segments and 13 reverse primers for TCR Jbeta segments was used in the multiplex PCR. Amplification of the CDR3 region of rearranged TCR beta genes was performed with a multiplex PCR assay on genomic DNA. The Illumina HiSeq System was used to sequence the amplified TCR beta libraries as 87-base-pair reads. The paper's processing steps were these. In a later analysis, 80 million or so unique TCR beta chains were counted across the roughly 610 repertoires, and roughly 9.9 million of these chains were shared by at least two donors. Raw reads were error-corrected and collapsed into unique sequences by a nearest-neighbor algorithm in which closely related sequences were merged to remove PCR and sequencing errors. To assign V, D and J gene segments, CDR3 sequences were aligned to IMGT reference sequences. For a sequence to be retained, a match of at least six nucleotides was required to both a V gene segment and a J gene segment. Rearrangements were classified as productive when the CDR3 lacked stop codons and remained in frame with V and J, and all other rearrangements were classified as non-productive. CDR3 was defined according to IMGT convention as the region running from the second conserved V-encoded cysteine to the conserved J-encoded phenylalanine. The earlier analysis of about 590 of the donors excluded sequences that lacked an unambiguous match to a single V gene segment. An earlier analysis of several hundred of the donors called V segments functional above 56.7% productive rearrangements and segregating when the between-donor standard deviation exceeded 5%. A statistical classification framework was developed to diagnose cytomegalovirus status using the catalog of TCR beta chain sequences. In a later analysis, TCR nucleotide sequences were compared against IMGT/GENE-DB human TR gene sequences so that V and J genes could be assigned. Using the TCRdist pipeline, a later analysis assigned CDR3 sequences along with most-parsimonious VDJ recombination scenarios. In a later analysis, each TCR beta chain was defined by its CDR3 amino acid sequence together with its V-gene family, and reads without a unique V-gene family were excluded. In a later analysis, fewer than 600 highly shared, low-generation-probability nucleotide sequences were removed to address suspected cross-contamination and a sequencing artifact. A later analysis calculated a clonal expansion index for each public chain from normalized within-repertoire ranks of inferred template counts. A later analysis computed generation probabilities with a VDJ recombination model fitted to out-of-frame rearrangements, and checked the results against IGoR. In a later analysis, TCR-TCR, TCR-HLA and TCR-CMV co-occurrence was scored with hypergeometric tests, and a repertoire-size bias correction was applied to TCR pairs. In a later analysis, false discovery rates were estimated by permuting HLA or CMV assignments 20 times. In a later analysis, co-occurring TCRs were grouped with DBSCAN, and TCRdist sequence similarity was added when clustering was performed within HLA-allele-positive subsets. Repertoires with fewer than 30,000 or more than 120,000 public chains were left out of co-occurrence clustering, as were about 5 repertoires with anomalous nucleotide sharing. This immuneACCESS table, as held by TCRdb, lists in-frame sequences with V and J called but not all clones. Of the missing ones, under half trace to an unresolved V gene in checked studies; the others have no known cause. V and J calls and clone size come straight from that table; D and trimming were deduced from the DNA. The sample table contains 280,000 or so clones; only one count was recorded for approximately 90% of them. The ten largest clones capture 2% to 3% of the sample.

This TCR was recovered from a woman younger than 35 in good health and CMV-seronegative. The sequenced sample was PBMCs. The rearrangement combines TRBV6-1 with TRBJ2-3; the D gene cannot be named for sure. CDR3 sequence: CASSELIGPFTDTQYF. The DNA sequence is TGTGCCAGCAGTGAACTAATTGGGCCCTTCACAGATACGCAGTATTTT.